This T cell receptor beta chain is from a study of neurological immune-mediated disorders. Study background: Of the multiple sclerosis patients, roughly 35 in total, roughly 31 were relapsing-remitting and 3 were secondary progressive. Study findings and constraints: Phylogenetic grouping assigned the repertoires of 18 of 34 multiple sclerosis patients to a single related-CDR3 cluster, representing a possible signature. Neither clinical nor MRI features were found to be associated with the multiple sclerosis repertoire cluster.

The unsorted libraries were generated from a total of 2 million PBMCs, which had been stored in RNAlater at -80 C. Each CDR3 protein is one row after TCRdb ran MiXCR on the 5' RACE reads. The sample includes 90,000 to 150,000 distinct CDR3 sequences, more than 2.5% of them seen just once. V was clipped by 2 bases and J by 4 bases, with 12 bases between them. The CDR3 contains 15 residues. In germline, CDR1 is SGHTA, CDR2 FQGNSA. This clonotype showed up many times. Its antigen is currently unknown. V and J are TRBV7-2 and TRBJ2-1; D gene unclear. This receptor was obtained from a woman aged 25 to 39 with multiple sclerosis. Sample: PBMCs. The CDR3 DNA follows: TGTGCCAGCAGCTTACACCCGGCAACTTACAATGAGCAGTTCTTC. It encodes CASSLHPATYNEQFF.